The 22 T cell receptor beta chains below all came from one sample that was sequenced in a study of patients with pleural tuberculosis. TCRdb re-called the reads with MiXCR, one entry per CDR3 protein. The table lists tens of thousands of distinct CDR3 sequences, approximately 7.5% of them singletons. The receptors here all came from a human donor with pleural tuberculosis.

This clonotype was detected ten times or more. V usage is TRBV6-4 and J usage is TRBJ1-3; D gene ambiguous. Trimming shortened V by 2 bases and J by 0 bases, and 8 bases separated the two germline ends. The CDR3 is 15 residues long. Germline V gene lookup returns CDR1 MRHNA and CDR2 SNTAGT. CDR3 nucleotide sequence: TGTGCCAGCAGTGACAGACATGGCTCTGGAAACACCATATATTTT. Translated: CASSDRHGSGNTIYF.

This clonotype appeared many times. The rearrangement uses TRBV27 and TRBJ1-1, with TRBD1 matching over 8 bases. Trimming at V came to 5 bases and at J to 1 base, leaving 3 bases not matched to a gene. Germline-derived CDR1 and CDR2 are MNHEY and SMNVEV (reference sequence). The CDR3 is 14 residues long. The CDR3 spells CASSNRGANTEAFF. For the CDR3, the DNA is TGTGCCAGCAGTAACAGGGGGGCGAACACTGAAGCTTTCTTT.

This clonotype has at least ten counts. The J gene is TRBJ1-1, the V gene TRBV12-3 or TRBV12-4; a possible D gene is TRBD1 (5 bases). V dropped 5 bases and J dropped 11 bases, with 15 bases sitting between them. This CDR3 comprises 12 residues. The CDR3 sequence is CASSLGTRGAFF. CDR3 coding DNA: TGTGCCAGCAGTCTAGGGACCCGTGGGGCTTTCTTT.

In its sample, this clonotype was seen many times. The chain links TRBV12-3 or TRBV12-4 to TRBJ2-5, with D unclear. The V and J ends lost 6 bases and 1 base respectively, with 9 bases between them. The length of the CDR3 is 13 residues. In DNA form, the CDR3 reads TGTGCCAGCAGAAAAGGTTCCCAAGAGACCCAGTACTTC. Its protein is CASRKGSQETQYF.

This clonotype was seen at least ten times. This chain uses TRBV20-1 with TRBJ1-5, with a possible D match to TRBD1 (5 bases). CDR3 size: 16 residues. Germline V gene sequence: CDR1 DFQATT, CDR2 SNEGSKA (reference sequence). V was clipped by 3 bases and J by 0 bases, with 15 bases between them. The CDR3 spells CSASLLLTDSNQPQHF. The CDR3 nucleotides read TGCAGTGCTAGTCTCTTGCTGACAGATAGCAATCAGCCCCAGCATTTT.

This clonotype was detected many times. V gene TRBV12-3 or TRBV12-4 combines with J gene TRBJ1-5, with D possibly matching TRBD1 (5 bases). V lost 2 bases and J 4 bases, leaving 9 bases between the germline ends. CDR3 length: 14 residues. For the CDR3, the DNA is TGTGCCAGCAGTTTAAGCGGGGGTAATCAGCCCCAGCATTTT. The encoded protein is CASSLSGGNQPQHF.

This clonotype was detected many times. V and J are TRBV27 and TRBJ1-6, with unresolved D. V was trimmed by 3 bases and J by 9 bases, leaving 12 bases between them. The length of the CDR3 is 14 residues. Germline lookup yields CDR1 MNHEY and CDR2 SMNVEV (reference sequence). CDR3 residues: CASSLGRPSSPLHF. The CDR3 coding sequence is TGTGCCAGCAGTTTGGGCCGACCTTCTTCACCCCTCCACTTT.

This clonotype was seen many times. This chain connects TRBV2 to TRBJ1-1; D call uncertain. The CDR3 loop spans 13 amino acids. Germline V gene sequence: CDR1 SNHLY, CDR2 FYNNEI. V lost 1 base and J lost 4, with 7 bases in between. The CDR3 nucleotides are TGTGCCAGCAGTGAAGAGGAGGGCACTGAAGCTTTCTTT. Its translation: CASSEEEGTEAFF. The complete variable domain, with remaining parts taken from reference TRBV2 and TRBJ1-1, reads EPEVTQTPSHQVTQMGQEVILRCVPISNHLYFYWYRQILGQKVEFLVSFYNNEISEKSEIFDDQFSVERPDGSNFTLKIRSTKLEDSAMYFCASSEEEGTEAFFGQGTRLTVV.

This clonotype occurred many times. This chain uses TRBV14 with TRBJ2-1; D gene uncertain. CDR1 is SGHDN, CDR2 FVKESK, per germline. V shed 0 bases and J shed 7 bases, with 7 bases lying between them. CDR3 length: 13 amino acids. This chain's CDR3 is CASSQDYWNEQFF. The CDR3 nucleotides read TGTGCCAGCAGCCAAGATTACTGGAATGAGCAGTTCTTC.

The V gene is TRBV12-3 or TRBV12-4, the J gene TRBJ2-3, with unresolved D. V was shortened by 3 bases and J by 0 bases, with 7 bases between the two germline ends. This CDR3 region has 14 residues. CDR3 DNA sequence: TGTGCCAGCAGTTTTCGGAACAGCACAGATACGCAGTATTTT. Amino acids: CASSFRNSTDTQYF.

This clonotype was seen ten or more times. This chain connects TRBV6-1 to TRBJ1-5; tentative D call: TRBD1 (5 bases). V gave up 5 bases and J gave up 5 bases, with 13 bases separating them. Germline V gene lookup returns CDR1 MNHNS and CDR2 SASEGT. CDR3 length: 14 residues. As DNA, the CDR3 is TGTGCCAGCAGTCCCAGGGCTAACGATCAGCCCCAGCATTTT. Its translation is CASSPRANDQPQHF.

This clonotype was recorded at least ten times. V usage is TRBV28 and J usage is TRBJ2-5, with 7 bases lining up with TRBD1. The V gene end was trimmed by 4 bases and the J gene end by 3 bases; junction bases not matched to a gene: 5. The CDR3 has 14 residues. Germline V gives CDR1 MDHEN, CDR2 SYDVKM. The CDR3 sequence: CASSSNDREETQYF. In DNA form, the CDR3 reads TGTGCCAGCAGTTCCAACGACAGGGAAGAGACCCAGTACTTC. Variable domain in full (rest from reference TRBV28 and TRBJ2-5): DVKVTQSSRYLVKRTGEKVFLECVQDMDHENMFWYRQDPGLGLRLIYFSYDVKMKEKGDIPEGYSVSREKKERFSLILESASTNQTSMYLCASSSNDREETQYFGPGTRLLVL.

In its sample, this clonotype was seen many times. J is TRBJ1-5 and V is TRBV28; D is uncertain. Deletions cut 3 bases from V and 0 bases from J, with 6 bases between. CDR1 is MDHEN, CDR2 SYDVKM, per germline. The CDR3 extends over 14 amino acids. CDR3 coding DNA: TGTGCCAGCAGTTTGCGGGATAGCAATCAGCCCCAGCATTTT. Translating it yields CASSLRDSNQPQHF.

This clonotype occurred a few times. This clone may be a read error of a much larger clone one base away. This chain links TRBV15 with TRBJ1-3; D perhaps matches TRBD1 (6 bases). CDR1 is LNHNV and CDR2 is YYDKDF in the germline V gene (reference sequence). This CDR3 is 16 amino acids long. The CDR3 DNA follows: TGTGTCACCAGAAAGCAGGGGCAGAGCTCTGGAAACACCATATATTTT. Translated: CVTRKQGQSSGNTIYF.

This clonotype was seen repeatedly, ten times or more. This chain joins TRBV2 and TRBJ2-7; 8 nucleotides line up with TRBD2. This CDR3 region has 16 residues. Losses at the gene ends were 4 bases for V and 5 bases for J; bases not matched to a gene: 13. CDR1 and CDR2 from the germline V gene are SNHLY and FYNNEI. The CDR3 loop is CASSAGSSGSFNEQYF. CDR3 DNA: TGTGCCAGCAGTGCCGGGTCCAGCGGGAGTTTCAACGAGCAGTACTTC.

In this sample, this clonotype turned up a few times. This chain links TRBV12-3 or TRBV12-4 with TRBJ2-1, with D possibly being TRBD2 (6 bases). CDR3 length: 15 amino acids. V lost 5 bases and J 8 bases, leaving 19 bases between the germline ends. DNA of the CDR3: TGTGCCAGCAGTCCCCGAAGAAGCGGGTGGGATGAGCAGTTCTTC. This translates into CASSPRRSGWDEQFF.

This clonotype occurred many times. The rearrangement uses TRBV12-3 or TRBV12-4 and TRBJ1-2, with 10 bases matching TRBD1. V lost 6 bases and J lost 4; bases outside the gene matches: 5. The CDR3 loop spans 14 amino acids. The DNA for the CDR3 is TGTGCCAGCAGACCCCGGACAGGGGGCTATGGCTACACCTTC. It encodes CASRPRTGGYGYTF.

This clonotype came up many times. The CDR3 protein is CASSQEAGSTDTQYF. The CDR3 region has the DNA TGTGCCAGCAGCCAAGAAGCGGGGTCCACAGATACGCAGTATTTT. The chain has TRBV4-2 and TRBJ2-3; 7 bases are a match to TRBD2. The CDR3 has 15 residues. Germline V gene data show CDR1 as LGHNA and CDR2 as YNFKEQ. V shed 0 bases and J 2 bases; nucleotides not matched to a gene: 2.

This clonotype was detected many times. V and J are TRBV6-2 or TRBV6-3 and TRBJ2-7; maybe TRBD1 (5 bases). CDR1 and CDR2 from the germline V gene are MNHEY and SVGEGT. Trimming removed 2 bases at V and 5 bases at J, with 13 bases between. This CDR3 spans 14 amino acids. CDR3 in amino acids: CASSYVPGHHEQYV. The DNA for the CDR3 is TGTGCCAGCAGTTACGTGCCAGGGCATCACGAGCAGTACGTC.

The chain joins TRBV29-1 to TRBJ1-2, with D maybe TRBD1 (6 bases). CDR1 and CDR2 from the germline V gene are SQVTM and ANQGSEA. The V end lost 3 bases, the J end lost 7 bases, and 15 bases lay between the germline ends. The CDR3 is 13 residues long. The CDR3 here is CSVERPGGLGYTF. CDR3 sequence (DNA): TGCAGCGTTGAGAGACCCGGGGGCCTTGGCTACACCTTC. Full variable domain (outside the CDR3, taken from reference TRBV29-1 and TRBJ1-2): SAVISQKPSRDICQRGTSLTIQCQVDSQVTMMFWYRQQPGQSLTLIATANQGSEATYESGFVIDKFPISRPNLTFSTLTVSNMSPEDSSIYLCSVERPGGLGYTFGSGTRLTVV.

The chain is built from TRBV9 and TRBJ1-1, with TRBD1 matching 7 bases. Germline-derived CDR1 and CDR2 are SGDLS and YYNGEE. This CDR3 spans 14 amino acids. J gave up 5 bases and V 0 bases, and 4 bases lay outside the gene matches. As DNA, the CDR3 is TGTGCCAGCAGCGTAGACACAGGGGTGACTGAAGCTTTCTTT. It encodes CASSVDTGVTEAFF.

This clonotype was seen only a few times. This chain joins TRBV11-1 and TRBJ2-3; possibly TRBD1 or TRBD2 for D (5 bases each). CDR1 is SGHAT and CDR2 is FQDESV in the germline V gene (reference sequence). V lost 1 base and J lost 2, with 10 bases in between. The CDR3 runs to 15 residues. CDR3 DNA: TGTGCCAGCAGCTTAGAGAGGGGATTCACAGATACGCAGTATTTT. Encoded protein: CASSLERGFTDTQYF.